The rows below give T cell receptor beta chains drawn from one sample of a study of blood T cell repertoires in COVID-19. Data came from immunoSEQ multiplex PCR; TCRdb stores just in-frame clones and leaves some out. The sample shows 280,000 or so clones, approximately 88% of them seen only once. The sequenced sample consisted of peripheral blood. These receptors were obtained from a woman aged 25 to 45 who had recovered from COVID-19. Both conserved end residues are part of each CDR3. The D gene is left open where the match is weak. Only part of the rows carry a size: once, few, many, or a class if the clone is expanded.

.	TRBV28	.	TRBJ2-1	CAPRTGISYNEQFF	TGTGCCCCCAGAACAGGGATCTCCTACAATGAGCAGTTCTTC
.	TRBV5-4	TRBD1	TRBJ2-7	CASSSADRTYEQYF	TGTGCCAGCAGCTCGGCGGACAGGACCTACGAGCAGTACTTC
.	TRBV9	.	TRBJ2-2	CASSDTRQKNTGELFF	TGTGCCAGCAGCGATACCCGACAGAAGAACACCGGGGAGCTGTTTTTT
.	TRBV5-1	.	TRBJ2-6	CASSQYRGSGANVLTF	TGCGCCAGCAGCCAATATAGGGGCTCTGGGGCCAACGTCCTGACTTTC
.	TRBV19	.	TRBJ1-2	CASSISRNYTF	TGTGCCAGTAGTATTTCCAGGAACTACACCTTC
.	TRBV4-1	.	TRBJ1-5	CASSQAGDQPQHF	TGCGCCAGCAGCCAAGCAGGGGATCAGCCCCAGCATTTT
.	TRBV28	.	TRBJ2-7	CASSPPEAPGRYEQYF	TGTGCCAGCAGTCCCCCCGAGGCCCCAGGGAGGTACGAGCAGTACTTC
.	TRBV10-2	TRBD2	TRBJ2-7	CASTHTSGGAYEQYF	TGCGCCAGCACCCACACTAGCGGGGGGGCCTACGAGCAGTACTTC
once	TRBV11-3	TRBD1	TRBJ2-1	CASSSDYRGNEQFF	TGTGCCAGCAGCTCAGATTACAGGGGTAATGAGCAGTTCTTC
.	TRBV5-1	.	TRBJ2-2	CASSARPEATGELFF	TGCGCCAGCAGCGCGCGACCAGAGGCCACCGGGGAGCTGTTTTTT
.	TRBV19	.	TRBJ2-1	CASSIYTGRNEQFF	TGTGCCAGTAGTATCTATACAGGGCGGAATGAGCAGTTCTTC
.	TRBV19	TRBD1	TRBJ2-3	CASSKGAIKDTQYF	TGTGCCAGTAGTAAGGGGGCTATCAAGGATACGCAGTATTTT
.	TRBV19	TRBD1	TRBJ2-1	CASSRDREGYGHNEQFF	TGTGCCAGTAGTAGAGACAGGGAAGGATACGGCCACAATGAGCAGTTCTTC
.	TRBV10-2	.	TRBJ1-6	CASSNQGNYSPLHF	TGCGCCAGCAGCAATCAGGGAAACTACTCACCCCTCCACTTT
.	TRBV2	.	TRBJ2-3	CASSGRGATGTDTQYF	TGTGCCAGCAGCGGTCGGGGGGCGACGGGCACAGATACGCAGTATTTT
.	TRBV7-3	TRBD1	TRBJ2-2	CASSPGTGAGELFF	TGTGCCAGCAGCCCGGGGACAGGGGCCGGGGAGCTGTTTTTT
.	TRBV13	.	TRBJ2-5	CASSSNSWQETQYF	TGTGCCAGCAGCTCAAACAGTTGGCAAGAGACCCAGTACTTC
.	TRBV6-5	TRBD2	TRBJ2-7	CASSFGLAGSYEQYF	TGTGCCAGCAGTTTCGGACTAGCGGGGTCCTACGAGCAGTACTTC
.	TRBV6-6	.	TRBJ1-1	CASSRGVTNTEAFF	TGTGCCAGCAGCCGGGGGGTAACGAACACTGAAGCTTTCTTT
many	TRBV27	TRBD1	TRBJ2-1	CASRSLGQGWNEQFF	TGTGCCAGCAGATCATTGGGACAGGGCTGGAATGAGCAGTTCTTC
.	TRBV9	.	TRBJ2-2	CASSVVGQGKNTGELFF	TGTGCCAGCAGCGTAGTTGGCCAGGGGAAAAACACCGGGGAGCTGTTTTTT
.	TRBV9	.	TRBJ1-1	CASSPMMATEAFF	TGTGCCAGCAGCCCAATGATGGCCACTGAAGCTTTCTTT
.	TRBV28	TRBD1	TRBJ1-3	CASTRGPGNTIYF	TGTGCCAGCACGAGGGGGCCTGGAAACACCATATATTTT
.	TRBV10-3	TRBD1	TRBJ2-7	CAISGDRGGGDEQYF	TGTGCCATCAGCGGGGACAGGGGGGGAGGTGACGAGCAGTACTTC
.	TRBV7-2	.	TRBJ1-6	CASSPNSNSPLHF	TGTGCCAGCAGCCCCAACAGTAATTCACCCCTCCACTTT
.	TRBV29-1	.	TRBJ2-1	CSVEGRPNEQFF	TGCAGCGTTGAAGGGAGACCCAATGAGCAGTTCTTC
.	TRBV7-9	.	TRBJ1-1	CASSLDRNTEAFF	TGTGCCAGCAGCCTGGACAGGAACACTGAAGCTTTCTTT
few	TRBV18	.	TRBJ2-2	CASSPIRDPNTGELFF	TGTGCCAGCTCACCAATCAGGGATCCCAACACCGGGGAGCTGTTTTTT
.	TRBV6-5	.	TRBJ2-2	CASSYWTGEFGELFF	TGTGCCAGCAGTTATTGGACGGGAGAATTCGGGGAGCTGTTTTTT
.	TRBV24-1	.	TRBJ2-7	CATSDIQGTTYEQYF	TGTGCCACCAGTGATATACAGGGTACGACCTACGAGCAGTACTTC
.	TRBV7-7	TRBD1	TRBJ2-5	CASSSNRGLETQYF	TGTGCCAGCAGCTCGAACAGGGGGCTGGAGACCCAGTACTTC
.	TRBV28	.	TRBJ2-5	CASSLGGSQETQYF	TGTGCCAGCAGTTTAGGCGGTAGCCAAGAGACCCAGTACTTC
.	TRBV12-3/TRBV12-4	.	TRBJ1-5	CASSLMGAQPQHF	TGTGCCAGCAGTTTAATGGGAGCTCAGCCCCAGCATTTT
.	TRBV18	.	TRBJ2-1	CASSLSLYNEQFF	TGTGCCAGCTCACTATCCCTTTACAATGAGCAGTTCTTC
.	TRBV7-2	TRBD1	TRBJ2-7	CASSPIGTGGFSYEQYF	TGTGCCAGCAGCCCGATCGGGACAGGGGGTTTCTCCTACGAGCAGTACTTC
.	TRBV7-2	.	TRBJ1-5	CASSLSLSQPQHF	TGTGCCAGCAGCTTGAGCCTAAGCCAGCCCCAGCATTTT
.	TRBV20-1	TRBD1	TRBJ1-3	CSASRDRMDTIYF	TGCAGTGCTAGTCGGGACAGGATGGACACCATATATTTT
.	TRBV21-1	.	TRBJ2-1	CASSRGANEQFF	TGTGCCAGCAGCCGCGGGGCCAATGAGCAGTTCTTC
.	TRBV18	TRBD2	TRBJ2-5	CASSPTVASGGWETQYF	TGTGCCAGCTCACCGACGGTAGCTAGCGGGGGCTGGGAGACCCAGTACTTC
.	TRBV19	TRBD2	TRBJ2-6	CASRGGRWRRSGANVLTF	TGTGCCAGTAGGGGCGGGAGGTGGAGACGCTCTGGGGCCAACGTCCTGACTTTC
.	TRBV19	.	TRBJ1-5	CASTPRGGSNQPQHF	TGTGCCAGTACTCCTAGGGGGGGTAGCAATCAGCCCCAGCATTTT
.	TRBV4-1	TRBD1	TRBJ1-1	CASSLTAGRGLHRTEAFF	TGCGCCAGCAGCCTGACCGCGGGCAGGGGGCTTCATCGAACTGAAGCTTTCTTT
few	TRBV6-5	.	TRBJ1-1	CASRLATRNTEAFF	TGTGCCAGCAGGTTAGCAACCAGGAACACTGAAGCTTTCTTT
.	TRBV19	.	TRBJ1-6	CASSIQGIPSPLHF	TGTGCCAGTAGTATACAGGGGATTCCCTCACCCCTCCACTTT
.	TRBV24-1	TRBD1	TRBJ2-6	CATSAADRATGANVLTF	TGTGCCACCAGTGCCGCGGACAGGGCGACTGGGGCCAACGTCCTGACTTTC
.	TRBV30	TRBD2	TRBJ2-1	CAWRSGGFSYNEQFF	TGTGCCTGGAGAAGCGGGGGCTTCTCCTACAATGAGCAGTTCTTC
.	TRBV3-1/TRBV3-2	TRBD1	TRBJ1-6	CASSQATGAGTLHF	TGTGCCAGCAGCCAAGCGACAGGGGCGGGAACACTCCACTTT
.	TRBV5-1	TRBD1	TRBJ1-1	CASSPEDRAGEAFF	TGCGCCAGCAGTCCCGAGGACAGGGCGGGTGAAGCTTTCTTT
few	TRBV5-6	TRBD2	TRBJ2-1	CASSQKRTSGANNEQFF	TGTGCCAGCAGCCAAAAAAGGACTAGCGGGGCGAATAATGAGCAGTTCTTC
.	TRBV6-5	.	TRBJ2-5	CASSGRQETQYF	TGTGCCAGCAGCGGGAGACAAGAGACCCAGTACTTC